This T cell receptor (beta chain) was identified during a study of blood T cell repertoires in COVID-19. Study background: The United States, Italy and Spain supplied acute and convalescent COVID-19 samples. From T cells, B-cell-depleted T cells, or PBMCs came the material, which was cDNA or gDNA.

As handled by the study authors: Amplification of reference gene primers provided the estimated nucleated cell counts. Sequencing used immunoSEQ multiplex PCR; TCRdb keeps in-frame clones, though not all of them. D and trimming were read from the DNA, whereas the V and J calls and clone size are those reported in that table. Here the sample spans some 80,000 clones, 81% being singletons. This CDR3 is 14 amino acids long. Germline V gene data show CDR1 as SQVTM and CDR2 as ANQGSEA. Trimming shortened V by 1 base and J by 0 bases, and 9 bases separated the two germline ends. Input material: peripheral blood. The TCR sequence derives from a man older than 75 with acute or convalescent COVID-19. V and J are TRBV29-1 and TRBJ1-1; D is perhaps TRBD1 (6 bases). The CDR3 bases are TGCAGCGTTGAAGGGACAGTCTTGAACACTGAAGCTTTCTTT. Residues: CSVEGTVLNTEAFF.